Listed below are T cell receptor beta chains from one sample, sequenced in a study of early T cells in non-severe SARS-CoV-2 infection. MiXCR was run by TCRdb on the 5' RACE reads, yielding one entry per CDR3 protein. The data hold 20,000 to 25,000 distinct CDR3 sequences, with more than 4% observed a single time. Sequenced: whole blood. The receptor set was obtained from an adult who was a healthcare worker with PCR-confirmed SARS-CoV-2 infection or an uninfected control (not recorded which). Each CDR3 is given with its conserved first and last residue. Each record gives: V gene, D gene, J gene, clone size, CDR3 length, CDR3 protein, CDR3 DNA. The D gene is left open where the match is weak. Size tells how often a clone was seen (once, few, many) or the class of an expanded clone, and some rows leave it out.

TRBV5-1	.	TRBJ2-5	many	14	CASSWQGTQETQYF	TGCGCCAGCAGCTGGCAGGGGACCCAAGAGACCCAGTACTTC
TRBV2	.	TRBJ1-5	many	12	CASSADRQPQHF	TGTGCCAGCAGCGCGGACCGTCAGCCCCAGCATTTT
TRBV4-3	.	TRBJ2-3	many	14	CASSQAALTDTQYF	TGCGCCAGCAGCCAGGCCGCCCTCACAGATACGCAGTATTTT
TRBV7-2	.	TRBJ2-3	few	12	CASRGAEDTQYF	TGTGCCTCGCGGGGAGCGGAAGATACGCAGTATTTT
TRBV30	.	TRBJ2-2	few	13	CAWSVGVPGELFF	TGTGCCTGGAGTGTAGGGGTTCCCGGGGAGCTGTTTTTT
TRBV5-1	.	TRBJ2-5	many	15	CASSYLLAEQETQYF	TGCGCCAGCAGCTACCTCCTGGCGGAGCAAGAGACCCAGTACTTC
TRBV20-1	TRBD2	TRBJ2-1	few	14	CSASPSGDLNEQFF	TGCAGTGCTAGCCCTAGCGGGGATCTCAATGAGCAGTTCTTC
TRBV5-1	TRBD2	TRBJ2-7	many	15	CASSLVRGGTSEQYF	TGCGCCAGCAGCTTGGTGCGGGGGGGCACCTCCGAGCAGTACTTC
TRBV29-1	.	TRBJ1-2	few	11	CSVGMADGYTF	TGCAGCGTTGGGATGGCGGATGGCTACACCTTC
TRBV7-8	.	TRBJ1-6	medium-sized	16	CASSLPSAGTPVPLHF	TGTGCCAGCAGCCTCCCTTCGGCCGGGACTCCCGTCCCCCTCCACTTT
TRBV7-2	.	TRBJ2-7	.	14	CASSWGGGTYEQYF	TGTGCCAGCAGCTGGGGCGGGGGCACCTACGAGCAGTACTTC
TRBV10-3	.	TRBJ2-7	.	14	CAITAGILSYEQYF	TGTGCCATCACGGCGGGAATCCTGTCCTACGAGCAGTACTTC
TRBV28	.	TRBJ2-5	many	14	CASSLSGFGETQYF	TGTGCCAGCAGCCTCTCGGGATTCGGAGAGACCCAGTACTTC
TRBV5-1	.	TRBJ2-3	few	15	CASRPQGRGTDTQYF	TGCGCCAGCAGGCCGCAGGGTAGGGGCACAGATACGCAGTATTTT
TRBV19	TRBD2	TRBJ2-3	few	15	CASSLSGGYTDTQYF	TGTGCCAGTAGTCTGAGCGGGGGGTACACAGATACGCAGTATTTT
TRBV7-6	TRBD2	TRBJ2-1	.	20	CASSLPGVLAGIATYNEQFF	TGTGCCAGCAGCTTACCTGGAGTACTAGCGGGGATAGCTACCTACAATGAGCAGTTCTTC
TRBV5-6	.	TRBJ1-1	few	13	CASSIQGNTEAFF	TGTGCCAGCAGTATACAGGGGAACACTGAAGCTTTCTTT
TRBV5-4	.	TRBJ1-6	many	16	CASSSLNGPRNSPLHF	TGTGCCAGCAGCTCGCTGAACGGACCTCGTAATTCACCCCTCCACTTT
TRBV5-1	.	TRBJ2-5	many	16	CASSLEGGPKMETQYF	TGCGCCAGCAGCTTGGAAGGGGGGCCCAAAATGGAGACCCAGTACTTC
TRBV6-2/TRBV6-3	.	TRBJ2-5	many	16	CASSYTPRTKGETQYF	TGTGCCAGCAGTTACACACCACGGACTAAGGGGGAGACCCAGTACTTC
TRBV21-1	.	TRBJ1-4	few	14	CASSKVLRTEKLFF	TGTGCCAGCAGCAAAGTACTCCGGACTGAAAAACTGTTTTTT
TRBV7-9	TRBD1	TRBJ1-2	many	12	CASSSDRVPPIF	TGTGCCAGCAGCTCGGACAGGGTTCCCCCCATCTTC
TRBV5-1	.	TRBJ1-1	many	14	CASSLQDGGTEAFF	TGCGCCAGCAGCTTGCAGGACGGGGGTACTGAAGCTTTCTTT
TRBV7-8	.	TRBJ2-7	few	13	CASRDVGDYEQYF	TGTGCCAGCCGCGATGTTGGGGACTACGAGCAGTACTTC
TRBV2	TRBD1	TRBJ1-4	many	15	CATHQTDRGYEKLFF	TGTGCCACCCACCAGACGGACAGGGGTTATGAAAAACTGTTTTTT
TRBV12-3/TRBV12-4	TRBD1	TRBJ2-7	.	14	CASSLAGQGYEQYF	TGTGCCAGCAGTTTAGCGGGACAGGGTTACGAGCAGTACTTC
TRBV27	.	TRBJ1-1	many	15	CASSLVRELGTEAFF	TGTGCCAGCAGTTTAGTTCGGGAATTGGGCACTGAAGCTTTCTTT